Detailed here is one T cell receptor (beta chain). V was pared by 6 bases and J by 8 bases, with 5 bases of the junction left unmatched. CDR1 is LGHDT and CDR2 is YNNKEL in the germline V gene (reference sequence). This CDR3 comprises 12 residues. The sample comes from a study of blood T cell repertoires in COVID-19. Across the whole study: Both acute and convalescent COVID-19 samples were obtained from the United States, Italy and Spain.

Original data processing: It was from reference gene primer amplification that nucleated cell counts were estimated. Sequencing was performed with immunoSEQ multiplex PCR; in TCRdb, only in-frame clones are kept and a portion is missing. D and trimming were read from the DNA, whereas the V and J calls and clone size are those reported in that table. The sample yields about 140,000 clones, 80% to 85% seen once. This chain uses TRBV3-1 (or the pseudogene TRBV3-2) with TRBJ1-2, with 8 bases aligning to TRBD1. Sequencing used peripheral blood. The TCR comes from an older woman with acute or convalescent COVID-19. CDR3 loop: CASRGQAGGYTF. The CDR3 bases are TGTGCCAGCAGGGGACAGGCGGGAGGCTACACCTTC.